This T cell receptor (beta chain) was captured by sequencing in a study of CD8 T cells in Susac syndrome. The authors reverse transcribed roughly 0.5 to 1 ug RNA with random hexamers. TCRdb re-derived calls from the immunoSEQ multiplex PCR reads in MiXCR, one entry per CDR3 protein. Seen here are 120,000 or so distinct CDR3 sequences, around 94% observed once, and the top ten hold around 0.2%. Germline V gene data show CDR1 as SGHVS and CDR2 as FQNEAQ. V lost 1 base to trimming and J lost 3 bases, with 10 bases between them. This CDR3 has 14 residues. CD8+ and CD4+ T cells circulating in blood were sequenced for TCR beta. Bulk CD8+ and CD4+ cells came from magnetic negative isolation; CD8+ TEMRA by FACS.

Sequencing used CD8+ T cells from PBMCs. The TCR was taken from a human donor with Susac syndrome. V gene TRBV7-8 combines with J gene TRBJ2-7; no definite D call. The CDR3 region has the DNA TGTGCCAGCAGCTTAGGGCCTTTCTACTACGAGCAGTACTTC. The encoded protein is CASSLGPFYYEQYF.